This entry lists 3 T cell receptor beta chains sequenced from one sample in a study of blood T cells in healthy people across ages (dated by TCRdb to the mid-2010s). Library generation was performed with 5' RACE. These reads were obtained on an Illumina HiSeq 2500. A second about 7 to 12 cycle PCR used a sample-barcoded 5' primer and a J-beta primer mix. TCRdb passed the public sequencing reads through fastp at Q25 and MiXCR, retaining productive beta sequences. Rows matching on CDR3 protein sequence are summarized as one entry with the most common DNA and genes. The sample data list about 640,000 distinct CDR3 sequences, and 58% of these were observed just once. Of the sample, approximately 40% falls within the top ten clones. Material: blood. Receptors originate from a man aged 55 to 70 in good health.

V is TRBV6-6 and J is TRBJ1-1, with 9 bases matching TRBD1. This CDR3 comprises 14 residues. Germline V gives CDR1 MNHNY, CDR2 SVGAGI (reference sequence). Trimming took 6 bases from V and 5 from J; bases not matched to a gene: 7. CDR3 DNA sequence: TGTGCCAGCAGGCCCCACAGGGGGCGGACTGAAGCTTTCTTT. This gives the protein CASRPHRGRTEAFF.

This clonotype was detected only a few times. The chain has TRBV7-2 and TRBJ2-5; a possible D gene is TRBD2 (6 bases). CDR1 SGHTA and CDR2 FQGNSA come from the germline V gene. With 1 base removed from V and 4 bases from J, the gap between germline ends came to 13 bases. The CDR3 runs to 15 residues. The CDR3 is CASSLDPGVSETQYF. The CDR3 DNA sequence: TGTGCCAGCAGCTTAGACCCGGGGGTATCAGAGACCCAGTACTTC. The entire variable domain, with the rest obtained from reference TRBV7-2 and TRBJ2-5, is as follows: GAGVSQSPSNKVTEKGKDVELRCDPISGHTALYWYRQSLGQGLEFLIYFQGNSAPDKSGLPSDRFSAERTGGSVSTLTIQRTQQEDSAVYLCASSLDPGVSETQYFGPGTRLLVL.

The V call is TRBV20-1, the J call TRBJ1-1; D is ambiguous. This CDR3 is built from 11 residues. Per the germline V gene, CDR1 is DFQATT and CDR2 is SNEGSKA (reference sequence). V lost 1 base, J lost 4 bases, and 4 bases lay in between. This CDR3 is CSARGVTEAFF. CDR3 nucleotide sequence: TGCAGTGCTAGAGGTGTCACTGAAGCTTTCTTT.